The entry below gives a single T cell receptor (beta chain) sequence along with its context. This sample is part of a study of blood T cell repertoires in COVID-19. About the research overall: Samples of COVID-19 (acute and convalescent) were obtained from the United States, Italy and Spain. From T cells, B-cell-depleted T cells, or PBMCs came the material, which was cDNA or gDNA.

Study processing details: Amplified reference gene primers provided the basis for estimating nucleated cell counts. Data came from immunoSEQ multiplex PCR; TCRdb stores just in-frame clones and leaves some out. D and trimming were read from the DNA, whereas the V and J calls and clone size are those reported in that table. The profile shows some 140,000 clones, 70% to 85% of them singletons. Trimming took 1 base from V and 1 from J; bases not matched to a gene: 2. The CDR3 length is 15 residues. Germline V gives CDR1 SGHTA, CDR2 FQGNSA. The sequence was collected from a woman at least 80 years old with acute or convalescent COVID-19. The sample comprised peripheral blood. This chain connects TRBV7-2 to TRBJ2-5, with 8 bases fitting TRBD2. This chain's CDR3 is CASSLGSGVQETQYF. DNA of the CDR3: TGTGCCAGCAGCTTAGGTAGCGGGGTCCAAGAGACCCAGTACTTC.